The 25 T cell receptor beta chains presented below share a single source sample, sequenced in a study of T cell responses to AZD1222 COVID-19 vaccine. Libraries were prepared by immunoSEQ multiplex PCR; TCRdb keeps only in-frame clonotypes and omits some of them. The profile shows about 130,000 clones, roughly 88% of them singletons. The starting material was peripheral blood, obtained on day 0 of AZD1222 vaccination. These receptors came from an adult in good health.

The rearrangement links TRBV3-1 (or the pseudogene TRBV3-2) to TRBJ2-4; 10 bases line up with TRBD2. J was trimmed by 6 bases and V by 1 base; bases with no gene match: 6. Per the germline V gene, CDR1 is LGHDT and CDR2 is YNNKEL (reference sequence). CDR3 length: 16 amino acids. The CDR3, as DNA: TGTGCCAGCAGCCAAGGAGCGGGAGGGTCCCGAAACATTCAGTACTTC. Translation gives CASSQGAGGSRNIQYF.

The chain has TRBV6-5 and TRBJ2-7; 8 bases are shared with TRBD2. Germline CDR1 MNHEY, CDR2 SVGAGI. The CDR3 runs to 13 residues. The V gene end was trimmed by 6 bases and the J gene end by 3 bases; junction bases not matched to a gene: 4. CDR3 bases: TGTGCCAGCAGCAAGGGACTAGGCTACGAGCAGTACTTC. This sequence encodes CASSKGLGYEQYF.

This clone has a handful of counts. The chain couples TRBV5-4 to TRBJ1-1; the match to TRBD1 covers 11 bases. V was clipped by 4 bases and J by 1 base; unmatched bases: 3. In germline, CDR1 is SGHNT, CDR2 YYREEE (reference sequence). The CDR3 is 15 amino acids. The CDR3 region is CASSPGQGANTEAFF. The CDR3 bases are TGTGCCAGCAGCCCCGGACAGGGGGCGAACACTGAAGCTTTCTTT.

The V gene is TRBV5-4, the J gene TRBJ1-1, with D possibly being TRBD1 (5 bases). V lost 3 bases to trimming and J lost 0 bases, with 12 bases between them. Germline V CDR1 and CDR2: SGHNT, YYREEE (reference sequence). The CDR3 is 15 residues long. This chain's CDR3 is CASSSPGGLNTEAFF. The CDR3 coding sequence is TGTGCCAGCAGCTCACCCGGGGGGTTGAACACTGAAGCTTTCTTT.

This chain connects TRBV6-2 or TRBV6-3 to TRBJ1-5; a weak D match, TRBD1 (5 bases). The germline gives CDR1 MNHEY, CDR2 SVGEGT. This CDR3 spans 14 amino acids. The ends were cut back, 6 bases at V and 1 base at J, with 10 bases in the middle. CDR3 region: CASSQEGSNQPQHF. For the CDR3, the DNA is TGTGCCAGCAGCCAGGAGGGGAGCAATCAGCCCCAGCATTTT.

The gene calls are TRBV28 and TRBJ2-7; the D is unclear. Germline CDR1 MDHEN, CDR2 SYDVKM. With 3 bases removed from V and 3 bases from J, the gap between germline ends came to 6 bases. The CDR3 spans 12 residues. The CDR3 is CASSFKFYEQYF. CDR3 sequence (DNA): TGTGCCAGCAGTTTTAAATTCTACGAGCAGTACTTC.

This chain uses TRBV29-1 with TRBJ2-7, with 10 bases that match TRBD1. The length of the CDR3 is 14 residues. V lost 6 bases and J lost 2; bases outside the gene matches: 7. CDR1 and CDR2 (germline): SQVTM, ANQGSEA. CDR3 region: CSVRSGQGAYEQYF. CDR3 sequence (DNA): TGCAGCGTCCGCAGCGGACAGGGGGCCTACGAGCAGTACTTC.

The V and J genes are TRBV27 and TRBJ1-6, with no clear D. The V and J ends lost 2 bases and 6 bases respectively, with 11 bases between them. Germline CDR1 reads MNHEY; CDR2 reads SMNVEV (reference sequence). This CDR3 is built from 15 residues. CDR3 loop: CASSLGVSFNSPLHF. The CDR3 bases are TGTGCCAGCAGTTTAGGAGTGAGTTTTAATTCACCCCTCCACTTT.

This clone was seen a few times. The rearrangement links TRBV9 to TRBJ1-1, with a possible D match to TRBD1 (5 bases). There are 14 residues in the CDR3. Germline V gene data show CDR1 as SGDLS and CDR2 as YYNGEE. V gave up 3 bases and J gave up 4 bases, with 13 bases separating them. The CDR3 nucleotides read TGTGCCAGCAGCGCCATAGCAGGGAGCACTGAAGCTTTCTTT. It specifies CASSAIAGSTEAFF.

The V gene is TRBV27, the J gene TRBJ1-6; D unresolved. The CDR3 runs 14 residues. Germline V gene lookup returns CDR1 MNHEY and CDR2 SMNVEV (reference sequence). V lost 6 bases, J lost 3 bases, and 9 bases lay in between. CDR3 nucleotides: TGTGCCAGCAGGCGTGCGGACTATAATTCACCCCTCCACTTT. Translating gives CASRRADYNSPLHF.

The chain couples TRBV9 to TRBJ1-4, with no clear D. Germline values: CDR1 SGDLS, CDR2 YYNGEE. CDR3 length equals 16 residues. Trimming shortened V by 2 bases and J by 3 bases, and 14 bases separated the two germline ends. CDR3 nucleotide sequence: TGTGCCAGCAGCGTCAGTGGGAGCCAGCCTAATGAAAAACTGTTTTTT. Its translation: CASSVSGSQPNEKLFF.

This sequence joins TRBV6-5 and TRBJ2-7; D is uncertain. This CDR3 region has 14 residues. Trimming removed 4 bases from V and 6 bases from J, with 16 bases in between. Germline-derived CDR1 and CDR2 are MNHEY and SVGAGI. The CDR3 loop reads CASSLLTIGGEQYF. In DNA, the CDR3 is TGTGCCAGCAGTTTACTGACGATCGGTGGCGAGCAGTACTTC.

This chain connects TRBV5-6 to TRBJ1-1; D is unresolved. V was trimmed by 4 bases and J by 6 bases, leaving 13 bases between them. The germline CDR1 and CDR2 sequences are SGHDT and YYEEEE. There are 13 residues in the CDR3. CDR3 in amino acids: CASSSWVWAEAFF. The CDR3 DNA follows: TGTGCCAGCAGCAGTTGGGTATGGGCTGAAGCTTTCTTT.

This clone was observed once. The chain links TRBV6-5 to TRBJ1-1, with D possibly matching TRBD1 (6 bases). V lost 5 bases, J lost 0 bases, and 13 bases lay in between. The CDR3 covers 15 residues. From germline, CDR1 is MNHEY and CDR2 SVGAGI. CDR3 loop: CASSPKQGMNTEAFF. CDR3 DNA: TGTGCCAGCAGTCCAAAGCAGGGGATGAACACTGAAGCTTTCTTT.

This chain joins TRBV7-6 and TRBJ1-1; D possibly corresponds to TRBD1 (5 bases). Trimming removed 1 base from V and 1 base from J, with 10 bases in between. This CDR3 has 15 amino acids. Germline V gives CDR1 SGHVS, CDR2 FNYEAQ. The CDR3 region is CASSLGYQGNTEAFF. The CDR3 bases are TGTGCCAGCAGCTTAGGCTATCAGGGGAACACTGAAGCTTTCTTT. The full variable domain, in which reference TRBV7-6 and TRBJ1-1 provide the parts outside the CDR3, is GAGVSQSPRYKVTKRGQDVALRCDPISGHVSLYWYRQALGQGPEFLTYFNYEAQQDKSGLPNDRFSAERPEGSISTLTIQRTEQRDSAMYRCASSLGYQGNTEAFFGQGTRLTVV.

This rearrangement joins TRBV6-5 to TRBJ2-3; 9 bases line up with TRBD2. Germline V gives CDR1 MNHEY, CDR2 SVGAGI. CDR3 length: 14 amino acids. The J segment lost 1 base and the V segment lost 10 bases, leaving 6 bases of the junction unmatched. The CDR3 DNA sequence: TGTGCCACCGCAGTAGCGGGAGGCACAGATACGCAGTATTTT. As protein: CATAVAGGTDTQYF.

The chain uses TRBV6-5 and TRBJ2-7; perhaps D is TRBD1 or TRBD2 (5 bases each). The CDR3 sequence is 12 residues long. CDR1 and CDR2 (germline): MNHEY, SVGAGI. Deletions cut 7 bases from V and 4 bases from J, with 11 bases between. Written as DNA, the CDR3 is TGTGCCAGCAAGGGGACCGGGTACGAGCAGTACTTC. Translation gives CASKGTGYEQYF.

The chain recombines TRBV5-1 with TRBJ2-7; 9 bases are shared with TRBD1. Germline assignment: CDR1 SGHRS and CDR2 YFSETQ. The CDR3 runs 16 residues. Losses at the gene ends were 6 bases for V and 1 base for J; bases not matched to a gene: 11. Here the CDR3 DNA reads TGCGCCAGCACCGACCCAACCGGGACAGGGTCCTACGAGCAGTACTTC. Its protein product is CASTDPTGTGSYEQYF.

The rearrangement joins TRBV27 to TRBJ1-6; tentatively, D is TRBD1 (5 bases). The V and J ends lost 5 bases and 5 bases respectively, with 19 bases between them. The germline gives CDR1 MNHEY, CDR2 SMNVEV (reference sequence). The CDR3 length is 17 residues. In DNA form, the CDR3 reads TGTGCCAGCAGTCCCTCAGGTAAGGTACAGGATAATTCACCCCTCCACTTT. It encodes CASSPSGKVQDNSPLHF.

This clone appeared a single time. V and J are TRBV18 and TRBJ2-5, with 7 bases that match TRBD2. The germline gives CDR1 KGHSH, CDR2 LQKENI. The CDR3 is made up of 14 amino acids. J gave up 5 bases and V 2 bases, and 5 bases lay outside the gene matches. The CDR3 is CASSPAGVHETQYF. The CDR3 nucleotides read TGTGCCAGCTCACCAGCGGGAGTACACGAGACCCAGTACTTC.

The chain uses TRBV10-1 and TRBJ1-1; 8 nucleotides match TRBD1. Per germline, CDR1 WNHNN and CDR2 SYGVQD (reference sequence). J was trimmed by 7 bases and V by 5 bases; bases with no gene match: 6. CDR3 length: 13 amino acids. CDR3 nucleotides: TGCGCCAGCAGTACCGCCGGGACAGGTGAAGCTTTCTTT. Protein: CASSTAGTGEAFF.

This chain links TRBV6-5 with TRBJ2-7; 7 bases align to TRBD2. CDR3 length equals 14 residues. Germline V CDR1 and CDR2: MNHEY, SVGAGI. V lost 7 bases and J lost 2; bases outside the gene matches: 8. The CDR3 bases are TGTGCCAGCACTTCCGGGACTACGCCCTACGAGCAGTACTTC. It is translated as CASTSGTTPYEQYF.

The V gene is TRBV27, the J gene TRBJ2-7; 8 nucleotides match TRBD1. CDR1 is MNHEY, CDR2 SMNVEV, per germline (reference sequence). V lost 2 bases and J lost 2; bases outside the gene matches: 14. The CDR3 has 18 residues. The CDR3 nucleotides read TGTGCCAGCAGTTTAAGGGGAACCCCCGGGACAGGCACCTACGAGCAGTACTTC. Translating gives CASSLRGTPGTGTYEQYF.

The gene calls are TRBV10-3 and TRBJ1-1, with 8 positions matching TRBD1. The J segment lost 3 bases and the V segment lost 10 bases, leaving 7 bases of the junction unmatched. CDR1 is ENHRY, CDR2 SYGVKD, per germline. The CDR3 consists of 13 residues. The CDR3: CATRQGLDTEAFF. CDR3 nucleotides: TGTGCCACAAGACAGGGGTTGGACACTGAAGCTTTCTTT.

The chain joins TRBV11-2 to TRBJ2-7; 11 bases are shared with TRBD2. Trimming cost V 3 bases and J 6 bases; bases outside gene matches: 7. CDR3 length equals 15 residues. CDR1 SGHAT and CDR2 FQNNGV come from the germline V gene. The CDR3 region is CASSLGSSGGFEQYF. CDR3 sequence (DNA): TGTGCCAGCAGCTTGGGCTCTAGCGGGGGGTTCGAGCAGTACTTC. Full variable domain (remainder filled in from reference TRBV11-2 and TRBJ2-7): EAGVAQSPRYKIIEKRQSVAFWCNPISGHATLYWYQQILGQGPKLLIQFQNNGVVDDSQLPKDRFSAERLKGVDSTLKIQPAKLEDSAVYLCASSLGSSGGFEQYFGPGTRLTVT.